This T cell receptor beta chain is from a study of T cells in Graves' hyperthyroidism and ophthalmopathy. Across the whole study: Staff took peripheral blood when the initial diagnosis was made, before any treatment began. Overall study results and limits: Separation of ophthalmopathy from stable hyperthyroidism was achieved by a 13 V-J model.

About this clonotype: Its matching antigen is unknown.

This CDR3 has 19 amino acids. Trimming at V came to 3 bases and at J to 0 bases, leaving 12 bases not matched to a gene. CDR1 and CDR2 (germline): SGHRS, YFSETQ. Exclusions: uncontrolled infection, other autoimmune disease, pregnancy, lactation. Amplified regions were TCR beta CDR3 sequences from RNA transcripts. TCR CDR3 regions were first amplified by RT-PCR with HTBI primers. TCRdb independently ran MiXCR on the multiplex PCR reads; one entry per CDR3 protein. This table holds about 290,000 distinct CDR3 sequences, roughly 14% found once. V gene TRBV5-1 combines with J gene TRBJ1-3; 10 bases are a match to TRBD1. The sequenced sample consisted of blood. This TCR came from a woman aged 25 to 45 with Graves' hyperthyroidism that later progressed to Graves' ophthalmopathy. In nucleotides, the CDR3 is TGCGCCAGCAGCTGGCAGGGGACAGGGGAAACCTACTCTGGAAACACCATATATTTT. As protein: CASSWQGTGETYSGNTIYF. Full variable domain (rest looked up from reference TRBV5-1 and TRBJ1-3): KAGVTQTPRYLIKTRGQQVTLSCSPISGHRSVSWYQQTPGQGLQFLFEYFSETQRNKGNFPGRFSGRQFSNSRSEMNVSTLELGDSALYLCASSWQGTGETYSGNTIYFGEGSWLTVV.